The 24 T cell receptor beta chains reported below all come from one sample, sequenced in a study of T-cell reconstitution after alpha-beta-depleted transplantation in children. This sample's TCRbeta library carried unique molecular identifier barcodes. TCRdb recomputed calls from the PCR reads with MiXCR, one row per CDR3 protein. The sample yields under 75,000 distinct CDR3 sequences, approximately 10% seen once. Sequences were derived from PBMCs, sampled before TCRalphabeta/CD19-depleted stem cell transplant. These receptor sequences come from a boy aged 5-17 years with acute myeloid leukemia, due to receive a stem cell transplant.

This clonotype showed up many times. The chain links TRBV7-6 to TRBJ2-7, with D hard to call. Germline values: CDR1 SGHVS, CDR2 FNYEAQ. V lost 5 bases and J lost 1, with 15 bases in between. The CDR3 totals 15 residues. The CDR3 protein is CASSLGWGASYEQYF. DNA of the CDR3: TGTGCCAGCAGCCTTGGGTGGGGTGCTTCCTACGAGCAGTACTTC.

This clonotype was found many times. V is TRBV12-3 or TRBV12-4 and J is TRBJ1-5, with 7 bases matching TRBD1. This CDR3 is 17 amino acids long. Trimming took 0 bases from V and 3 from J; bases not matched to a gene: 8. The CDR3 sequence is CASSLAQTGTNNQPQHF. CDR3 in DNA: TGTGCCAGCAGTTTAGCACAGACAGGGACGAACAATCAGCCCCAGCATTTT.

This clonotype was seen ten or more times. The rearrangement uses TRBV10-3 and TRBJ2-1; 7 bases map to TRBD1. This CDR3 has 15 residues. With 6 bases clipped from V and 2 bases from J, the junction kept 7 bases outside the gene matches. The germline gives CDR1 ENHRY, CDR2 SYGVKD. CDR3 residues: CAIRYTGAPYNEQFF. CDR3 sequence (DNA): TGTGCCATCAGATACACAGGGGCCCCCTACAATGAGCAGTTCTTC.

This clonotype came up many times. This sequence joins TRBV29-1 and TRBJ2-7; 12 bases align to TRBD2. After removal of 6 bases from V and 2 bases from J, the junction contained 5 bases not matched to a gene. The length of the CDR3 is 14 residues. Germline lookup yields CDR1 SQVTM and CDR2 ANQGSEA. In DNA, the CDR3 is TGCAGCGTCACCCCTAGCGGGAGGGCCTACGAGCAGTACTTC. Translated: CSVTPSGRAYEQYF.

This clonotype came up many times. J is TRBJ1-2 and V is TRBV12-3 or TRBV12-4; D gene uncertain. V lost 2 bases to trimming and J lost 4 bases, with 5 bases between them. The CDR3 has 12 residues. In nucleotides, the CDR3 is TGTGCCAGCAGTTTACGGCCCTATGGCTACACCTTC. Its translation is CASSLRPYGYTF.

This clonotype was counted ten times or more. This rearrangement joins TRBV7-2 to TRBJ1-2, with TRBD1 matching over 12 bases. Losses at the gene ends were 5 bases for V and 8 bases for J; bases not matched to a gene: 15. The CDR3 loop spans 17 amino acids. Germline V gives CDR1 SGHTA, CDR2 FQGNSA. The CDR3 sequence is CASSQDAGTGGLSGYTF. Here the CDR3 DNA reads TGTGCCAGCAGCCAAGATGCCGGGACAGGGGGCCTCTCCGGCTACACCTTC.

This clonotype has a count of ten or more. This chain connects TRBV3-1 to TRBJ2-2; D remains ambiguous. The CDR3 totals 18 residues. Germline V gene data show CDR1 as LGHDT and CDR2 as YNNKEL (reference sequence). V dropped 0 bases and J dropped 3 bases, with 17 bases sitting between them. CDR3 sequence: CASSQESWLVNHTGELFF. The CDR3 DNA follows: TGTGCCAGCAGCCAAGAGTCGTGGTTGGTCAATCACACCGGGGAGCTGTTTTTT.

This clonotype occurred many times. The V and J genes are TRBV20-1 and TRBJ1-3, with D possibly matching TRBD1 (6 bases). The ends were cut back, 5 bases at V and 4 bases at J, with 15 bases in the middle. CDR3 size: 14 residues. Germline lookup yields CDR1 DFQATT and CDR2 SNEGSKA (reference sequence). The CDR3 region is CSALQGVSGNTIYF. CDR3 nucleotide sequence: TGCAGTGCTTTACAGGGTGTCTCGGGAAACACCATATATTTT.

In its sample, this clonotype was seen a few times. This chain joins TRBV20-1 and TRBJ2-5; TRBD2 matches 9 bases. Germline lookup yields CDR1 DFQATT and CDR2 SNEGSKA (reference sequence). The junction had 10 bases not matched to a gene; V was cut back by 3 bases and J by 5 bases. The CDR3 length is 15 residues. CDR3 residues: CSARPEAGGWETQYF. The CDR3 DNA is TGCAGTGCTAGGCCGGAGGCGGGAGGGTGGGAGACCCAGTACTTC.

The rearrangement uses TRBV7-6 and TRBJ2-2, with D unresolved. V was trimmed by 1 base and J by 4 bases, leaving 13 bases between them. The CDR3 spans 16 residues. Germline V gene sequence: CDR1 SGHVS, CDR2 FNYEAQ. In nucleotides, the CDR3 is TGTGCCAGCAGCTTAGGGACGCCACTTACCACCGGGGAGCTGTTTTTT. It yields the protein CASSLGTPLTTGELFF. The full variable domain, with the rest looked up from reference TRBV7-6 and TRBJ2-2, is GAGVSQSPRYKVTKRGQDVALRCDPISGHVSLYWYRQALGQGPEFLTYFNYEAQQDKSGLPNDRFSAERPEGSISTLTIQRTEQRDSAMYRCASSLGTPLTTGELFFGEGSRLTVL.

In its sample, this clonotype was seen many times. V and J are TRBV7-3 and TRBJ1-6; no firm D call. Trimming pared 0 bases from V and 9 bases from J, leaving 15 bases between. The CDR3 sequence is 16 residues long. Germline CDR1 SGHTA, CDR2 FQGTGA. The CDR3 spells CASSLTTSKGGSPLHF. CDR3 coding DNA: TGTGCCAGCAGCTTAACGACTTCGAAGGGTGGTTCACCCCTCCACTTT.

This clonotype came up many times. The chain uses TRBV11-2 and TRBJ2-2; D is unclear. V shed 2 bases and J shed 1 base, with 11 bases lying between them. The CDR3 contains 16 residues. The germline gives CDR1 SGHAT, CDR2 FQNNGV. The CDR3 nucleotides are TGTGCCAGCAGCTTAATCGGATGGGTGAACACCGGGGAGCTGTTTTTT. It encodes CASSLIGWVNTGELFF. The full variable domain, completed using reference TRBV11-2 and TRBJ2-2, is EAGVAQSPRYKIIEKRQSVAFWCNPISGHATLYWYQQILGQGPKLLIQFQNNGVVDDSQLPKDRFSAERLKGVDSTLKIQPAKLEDSAVYLCASSLIGWVNTGELFFGEGSRLTVL.

This clonotype showed up many times. The genes are TRBV20-1 and TRBJ2-2; D call uncertain. This CDR3 region has 12 residues. CDR1 is DFQATT, CDR2 SNEGSKA, per germline (reference sequence). Trimming cost V 6 bases and J 5 bases, with 10 bases left between them. CDR3 nucleotides: TGCAGTGCGCCGGAAAGGACCGGGGAGCTGTTTTTT. Translation: CSAPERTGELFF.

The sample holds many counts of this clonotype. The rearrangement uses TRBV12-3 or TRBV12-4 and TRBJ2-1; a weak D match, TRBD2 (6 bases). This CDR3 has 14 amino acids. With 6 bases removed from V and 4 bases from J, the gap between germline ends came to 13 bases. The CDR3 nucleotides read TGTGCCAGCAGCTCCCGGGCGGGGTACAATGAGCAGTTCTTC. Translated, it gives CASSSRAGYNEQFF.

This clonotype was observed at least ten times. The chain links TRBV5-6 to TRBJ1-5, with D possibly being TRBD1 (5 bases). The CDR3 loop spans 15 amino acids. CDR1 SGHDT and CDR2 YYEEEE come from the germline V gene. V dropped 0 bases and J dropped 6 bases, with 13 bases sitting between them. This CDR3 is CASSLGGGAGQPQHF. CDR3 nucleotides: TGTGCCAGCAGCTTGGGGGGCGGGGCAGGTCAGCCCCAGCATTTT. Combining the CDR3 with reference TRBV5-6 and TRBJ1-5 gives the whole variable domain DAGVTQSPTHLIKTRGQQVTLRCSPKSGHDTVSWYQQALGQGPQFIFQYYEEEERQRGNFPDRFSGHQFPNYSSELNVNALLLGDSALYLCASSLGGGAGQPQHFGDGTRLSIL.

Notes on this clonotype: A much larger clone sits a single nucleotide away, making a read error possible. This chain connects TRBV20-1 to TRBJ2-7; 9 nucleotides agree with TRBD1. CDR3 length equals 12 residues. The V gene's germline CDR1 is DFQATT and CDR2 SNEGSKA (reference sequence). The trim removed 6 bases at V and 9 bases at J, leaving 9 bases unmatched. CDR3 sequence (DNA): TGCAGTGCCGGGACAGGGACGGCCGTGCAGTACTTC. Amino acid sequence: CSAGTGTAVQYF.

This clonotype was counted ten times or more. The chain recombines TRBV7-6 with TRBJ1-3; D is unclear. Germline-derived CDR1 and CDR2 are SGHVS and FNYEAQ. Trimming removed 5 bases at V and 0 bases at J, with 17 bases between. There are 17 residues in the CDR3. CDR3 loop: CASSPTSTVVSGNTIYF. CDR3 sequence (DNA): TGTGCCAGCAGCCCCACTTCGACGGTCGTCTCTGGAAACACCATATATTTT.

The CDR3 sequence is CASSLVVLAEKRFSLEQFF. Written as DNA, the CDR3 is TGTGCCAGCAGCTTAGTAGTCCTAGCGGAGAAAAGGTTCAGCCTAGAGCAGTTCTTC. The chain recombines TRBV7-9 with TRBJ2-1, with TRBD2 matching over 7 bases. This CDR3 is built from 19 residues. The germline gives CDR1 SEHNR, CDR2 FQNEAQ (reference sequence). After removal of 1 base from V and 10 bases from J, the junction contained 22 bases not matched to a gene.

This clonotype was counted many times. This chain joins TRBV2 and TRBJ2-7; the D is unclear. CDR1 is SNHLY and CDR2 is FYNNEI in the germline V gene. Trimming removed 6 bases from V and 6 bases from J, with 15 bases in between. The CDR3 totals 13 residues. CDR3 in DNA: TGTGCCAGCAGGACGGTCCAAGTGGGCGAGCAGTACTTC. It translates to CASRTVQVGEQYF.

V and J are TRBV12-3 or TRBV12-4 and TRBJ1-5, with TRBD1 matching 12 bases. With 1 base clipped from V and 4 bases from J, the junction kept 11 bases outside the gene matches. The CDR3 is 19 residues long. The DNA for the CDR3 is TGTGCCAGCAGTTTAGTAACCGGGACAGGGGGCAAAGGTAATCAGCCCCAGCATTTT. Its protein product is CASSLVTGTGGKGNQPQHF.

Many counts were recorded for this clonotype. The CDR3 nucleotides are TGTGCCAGCAGCCGACGGAGGACGAACACTGAAGCTTTCTTT. This translates into CASSRRRTNTEAFF. The rearrangement joins TRBV12-3 or TRBV12-4 to TRBJ1-1; no clear D. The CDR3 is 14 residues long. Trimming left V 6 bases short and J 1 base short, with 12 bases between.

This clonotype was detected many times. V usage is TRBV12-3 or TRBV12-4 and J usage is TRBJ2-1; D call uncertain. CDR3 length: 13 amino acids. Trimming removed 3 bases at V and 4 bases at J, with 7 bases between. The chain's CDR3 is CASSFAGYNEQFF. The CDR3 coding sequence is TGTGCCAGCAGTTTCGCCGGATACAATGAGCAGTTCTTC.

This clonotype showed up many times. The chain couples TRBV9 to TRBJ1-1, with 10 positions matching TRBD1. Trimming cost V 3 bases and J 10 bases; bases outside gene matches: 3. The CDR3 totals 12 residues. Per germline, CDR1 SGDLS and CDR2 YYNGEE. The CDR3 sequence: CASSAGTGVAFF. For the CDR3, the DNA is TGTGCCAGCAGCGCGGGGACAGGGGTAGCTTTCTTT.

This clonotype was picked up many times. V gene TRBV11-2 combines with J gene TRBJ1-1, with D uncertain. Germline V gene sequence: CDR1 SGHAT, CDR2 FQNNGV. V gave up 1 base and J gave up 1 base, with 10 bases separating them. The length of the CDR3 is 15 residues. The CDR3 DNA sequence: TGTGCCAGCAGCTTAGTTTTCGGGAGGAACACTGAAGCTTTCTTT. This codes for CASSLVFGRNTEAFF.